Below are 15 T cell receptor beta chains sequenced from a single sample in a study of cytomegalovirus exposure and HLA in healthy donors. The PCR employed 60 Vbeta primers together with 13 Jbeta primers. The data were produced by immunoSEQ multiplex PCR, yet TCRdb's version contains in-frame clones alone and is incomplete. The sample includes over 150,000 clones, over 65% of them seen just once. Sequencing input: PBMCs. The receptors shown here come from a woman aged 25 to 39 in good health and CMV-seropositive.

The V call is TRBV7-8, the J call TRBJ2-1; no reliable D call. V lost 0 bases and J lost 2, with 5 bases in between. The germline gives CDR1 SGHVS, CDR2 FQNEAQ. The CDR3 has 14 amino acids. CDR3 amino acids: CASSLARTYNEQFF. In DNA, the CDR3 is TGTGCCAGCAGCTTAGCCAGAACCTACAATGAGCAGTTCTTC.

The chain combines TRBV2 with TRBJ2-5; D may be TRBD2 (5 bases). The V gene lost 2 bases and the J gene lost 0 bases, with 7 bases spanning the gap. The V gene's germline CDR1 is SNHLY and CDR2 FYNNEI. The CDR3 contains 14 residues. CDR3 protein: CASSERTDQETQYF. The DNA of the CDR3 is TGTGCCAGCAGTGAACGGACTGACCAAGAGACCCAGTACTTC. The entire variable domain, with the rest obtained from reference TRBV2 and TRBJ2-5, is as follows: EPEVTQTPSHQVTQMGQEVILRCVPISNHLYFYWYRQILGQKVEFLVSFYNNEISEKSEIFDDQFSVERPDGSNFTLKIRSTKLEDSAMYFCASSERTDQETQYFGPGTRLLVL.

The chain uses TRBV27 and TRBJ2-7; TRBD1 aligns across 10 bases. Trimming took 5 bases from V and 3 from J; bases not matched to a gene: 7. The CDR3 covers 15 residues. Germline V gene sequence: CDR1 MNHEY, CDR2 SMNVEV (reference sequence). The CDR3 coding sequence is TGTGCCAGCAGTATGAGGACAGGGGGGAGCTACGAGCAGTACTTC. It is translated as CASSMRTGGSYEQYF.

This rearrangement joins TRBV19 to TRBJ1-5; tentatively, D is TRBD1 (5 bases). The CDR3 length is 15 residues. Germline assignment: CDR1 LNHDA and CDR2 SQIVND (reference sequence). Deletions cut 3 bases from V and 4 bases from J, with 13 bases between. The CDR3: CASSMSWGGNQPQHF. In DNA form, the CDR3 reads TGTGCCAGTAGTATGAGTTGGGGGGGGAATCAGCCCCAGCATTTT.

This chain uses TRBV5-1 with TRBJ1-2; 11 bases are shared with TRBD1. The CDR3 has 13 residues. The V gene's germline CDR1 is SGHRS and CDR2 YFSETQ. V shed 3 bases and J 6 bases; nucleotides not matched to a gene: 1. The CDR3 DNA is TGCGCCAGCAGCTGGGACAGGGGGGATGGCTACACCTTC. It translates to CASSWDRGDGYTF.

There are a few counts of this clone. The chain has TRBV7-7 and TRBJ1-4; D gene ambiguous. The CDR3 is 14 residues long. Per germline, CDR1 SSHAT and CDR2 FNYEAQ (reference sequence). V lost 4 bases and J lost 8, with 14 bases in between. The CDR3 protein is CASSSGPGGEKLFF. The CDR3 nucleotides are TGTGCCAGCAGCTCAGGCCCCGGTGGAGAAAAACTGTTTTTT.

V usage is TRBV5-1 and J usage is TRBJ2-3, with unresolved D. The length of the CDR3 is 15 residues. Trimming shortened V by 0 bases and J by 3 bases, and 11 bases separated the two germline ends. CDR1 is SGHRS, CDR2 YFSETQ, per germline. CDR3 nucleotide sequence: TGCGCCAGCAGCTTGGATTGGGCAGCTACAGATACGCAGTATTTT. Translated, it gives CASSLDWAATDTQYF.

This rearrangement joins TRBV21-1 to TRBJ2-5; the table's TRBD2 call for D was not verified on the DNA. TRBV21-1 is labeled a pseudogene. CDR3 size: 15 residues. The CDR3 DNA reads TGTGCCAGGGGGGGACTAGCGGGAGGTGAAGAGACCCAGTACTTC. Its translation is CARGGLAGGEETQYF.

V usage is TRBV28 and J usage is TRBJ1-2, with 8 bases that match TRBD1. Germline V CDR1 and CDR2: MDHEN, SYDVKM. The ends lost 4 bases at V and 4 bases at J; junction bases unmatched: 2. The CDR3 covers 13 residues. The CDR3, as DNA: TGTGCCAGCAGTTGGACAGGGACCTATGGCTACACCTTC. Translated, it gives CASSWTGTYGYTF.

This CDR3 is CASGLSRGTAKNTEAFF. The CDR3 DNA reads TGTGCTAGTGGTTTGTCCCGTGGGACAGCGAAGAACACTGAAGCTTTCTTT. The V and J genes are TRBV12-5 and TRBJ1-1; 7 nucleotides match TRBD1. Unmatched junction bases numbered 10, after V lost 2 bases and J lost 1 base. Per germline, CDR1 LGHNT and CDR2 FRNRAP. CDR3 size: 17 residues.

The gene calls are TRBV11-2 and TRBJ2-7, with D possibly TRBD2 on 5 matching bases. V lost 1 base to trimming and J lost 0 bases, with 7 bases between them. The CDR3 runs 14 residues. Germline V gives CDR1 SGHAT, CDR2 FQNNGV. CDR3 amino acids: CASSLATSSYEQYF. The CDR3 nucleotides are TGTGCCAGCAGCTTAGCAACTAGCTCCTACGAGCAGTACTTC.

The chain joins TRBV30 to TRBJ2-3, with D perhaps TRBD1 (6 bases). Germline V gene data show CDR1 as GTSNPN and CDR2 as SVGIG (reference sequence). V lost 3 bases to trimming and J lost 0 bases, with 7 bases between them. This CDR3 is built from 13 residues. CDR3 loop: CAWRTGSTDTQYF. The CDR3 DNA sequence: TGTGCCTGGAGAACAGGGAGCACAGATACGCAGTATTTT.

V gene TRBV21-1 combines with J gene TRBJ2-6; the listed D gene, TRBD1, was not tested against the DNA. TRBV21-1 has pseudogene status. The CDR3 totals 18 residues. For the CDR3, the DNA is TGTGCCAGCAGCCTAAGGAGGGGGCGATCCCCTGGGGCCAACGTCCTGACTTTC. Translation: CASSLRRGRSPGANVLTF.

This rearrangement joins TRBV30 to TRBJ2-2; weak D call: TRBD1 (6 bases). The germline V gene has CDR1 GTSNPN and CDR2 SVGIG (reference sequence). The CDR3 totals 13 residues. Between the trimmed V and J ends, which lost 8 bases and 7 bases, there was a span of 17 bases. The CDR3 DNA reads TGTGCCGGCGGACAGTATAGGAACGGGGAGCTGTTTTTT. It is translated as CAGGQYRNGELFF.

This chain uses TRBV7-9 with TRBJ2-7, with 7 bases that match TRBD2. V trimming: 3 bases; J trimming: 2 bases; junction bases outside the gene matches: 4. Germline CDR1 and CDR2: SEHNR and FQNEAQ (reference sequence). The CDR3 loop spans 14 amino acids. CDR3 in amino acids: CASSLSGGTYEQYF. The CDR3 region has the DNA TGTGCCAGCAGCTTGTCGGGAGGTACCTACGAGCAGTACTTC.